This T cell receptor beta chain was captured in a study of T cell responses to AZD1222 COVID-19 vaccine. Notes on the study in general: In the spike-specific TCR repertoire, nearly half reportedly target unmutated variant regions. Rises in breadth and depth of Spike-specific TCRs came after two AZD1222 doses.

Profiling relied on immunoSEQ multiplex PCR, and the TCRdb table lists in-frame clones only, not all of them. The data hold some 180,000 clones, with 90% to 95% observed a single time. CDR3 size: 15 residues. V lost 1 base to trimming and J lost 6 bases, with 13 bases between them. Germline V gives CDR1 LGHNA, CDR2 YSLEER. This clone has a handful of counts. Its matching antigen is unknown. The receptor was isolated from an adult who received the AZD1222 COVID-19 vaccine. The chain employs TRBV4-3 and TRBJ1-5; D possibly corresponds to TRBD1 (6 bases). Source: peripheral blood, taken 28 days after the second AZD1222 dose. The CDR3 sequence is CASSQVRGIGQPQHF. CDR3 sequence (DNA): TGCGCCAGCAGCCAAGTGAGGGGGATCGGTCAGCCCCAGCATTTT.